The T cell receptor beta chain described here comes from a study of cytomegalovirus exposure and HLA in healthy donors. Study findings and constraints: Reportedly, a later analysis found an Asian-associated ancestry cluster had fewer N-insertions than the approximately 640-donor mean.

The sample holds a few counts of this clone. Its specificity is not known. With 60 Vbeta and 13 Jbeta primers, the PCR was carried out. Measured with immunoSEQ multiplex PCR; TCRdb has only the in-frame clones, and not every one. The table includes 120,000 or so clones, more than 9% detected once. Sequenced material: PBMCs. The sequence derives from a woman aged 18-35 years in good health and CMV-seropositive.

Here the CDR3 DNA reads TGTGCCAGCAGTTCCTCTGGTGGGGGCGAGGAGACCCAGTACTTC. It codes for CASSSSGGGEETQYF. This chain uses TRBV28 with TRBJ2-5; possible D gene TRBD1, 6 bases. With 4 bases removed from V and 5 bases from J, the gap between germline ends came to 17 bases. Per the germline V gene, CDR1 is MDHEN and CDR2 is SYDVKM. This CDR3 has 15 residues.